The 4 T cell receptor beta chains below were found in one sample sequenced in a study of identical twins. TCRdb analysed the 5' RACE reads with MiXCR anew, one entry per CDR3 protein. The table shows some 790,000 distinct CDR3 sequences, with 18% occurring only once. These sequences were also reported in another study, on T cells expressing NK-cell markers.

Sequenced material: PBMCs. The receptors were sampled from a woman younger than 35 in good health.

V usage is TRBV14 and J usage is TRBJ1-3, with D maybe TRBD1 (6 bases). The CDR3 spans 20 residues. The ends were cut back, 3 bases at V and 0 bases at J, with 24 bases in the middle. CDR1 is SGHDN and CDR2 is FVKESK in the germline V gene. CDR3 region: CASSHRWTDPAVFSGNTIYF. CDR3 nucleotides: TGTGCCAGCAGCCACCGATGGACAGACCCCGCAGTCTTCTCTGGAAACACCATATATTTT.

The chain links TRBV10-3 to TRBJ1-1; D ambiguous. This CDR3 is built from 11 residues. Germline V lookup: CDR1 ENHRY, CDR2 SYGVKD. V lost 4 bases to trimming and J lost 6 bases, with 6 bases between them. The CDR3, as DNA: TGTGCCATCAGTGGGGGTTCTGAAGCTTTCTTT. This sequence encodes CAISGGSEAFF.

This clonotype was counted a few times. This sequence joins TRBV4-3 and TRBJ1-6, with D possibly TRBD1 on 5 matching bases. Between the trimmed V and J ends, which lost 0 bases and 9 bases, there was a span of 24 bases. This CDR3 has 19 residues. Germline values: CDR1 LGHNA, CDR2 YSLEER. CDR3 sequence reads: CASSQEVRAGTSLGSPLHF. CDR3 nucleotides: TGCGCCAGCAGCCAAGAAGTGCGGGCAGGGACTTCCCTAGGTTCACCCCTCCACTTT.

The V call is TRBV20-1, the J call TRBJ2-5; TRBD2 matches at 11 bases. Germline-derived CDR1 and CDR2 are DFQATT and SNEGSKA (reference sequence). With 2 bases clipped from V and 5 bases from J, the junction kept 7 bases outside the gene matches. CDR3 length: 15 residues. CDR3 region: CSARRLLAGEETQYF. CDR3 nucleotide sequence: TGCAGTGCTAGACGGTTACTAGCGGGGGAGGAGACCCAGTACTTC.